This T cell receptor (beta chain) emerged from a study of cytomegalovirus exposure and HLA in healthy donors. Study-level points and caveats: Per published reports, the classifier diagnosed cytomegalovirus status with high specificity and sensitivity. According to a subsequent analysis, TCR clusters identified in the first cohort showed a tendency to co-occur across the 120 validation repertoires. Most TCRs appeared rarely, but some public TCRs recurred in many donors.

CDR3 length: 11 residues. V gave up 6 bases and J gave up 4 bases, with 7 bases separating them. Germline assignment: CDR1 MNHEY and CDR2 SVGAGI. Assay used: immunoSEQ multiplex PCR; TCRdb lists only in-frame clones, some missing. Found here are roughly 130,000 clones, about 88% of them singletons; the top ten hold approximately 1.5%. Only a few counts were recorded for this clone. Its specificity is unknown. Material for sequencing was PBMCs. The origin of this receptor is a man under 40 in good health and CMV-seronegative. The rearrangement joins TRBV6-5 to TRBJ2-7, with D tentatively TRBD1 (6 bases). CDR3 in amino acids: CASRQGYEQYF. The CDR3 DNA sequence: TGTGCCAGCAGACAGGGATACGAGCAGTACTTC.